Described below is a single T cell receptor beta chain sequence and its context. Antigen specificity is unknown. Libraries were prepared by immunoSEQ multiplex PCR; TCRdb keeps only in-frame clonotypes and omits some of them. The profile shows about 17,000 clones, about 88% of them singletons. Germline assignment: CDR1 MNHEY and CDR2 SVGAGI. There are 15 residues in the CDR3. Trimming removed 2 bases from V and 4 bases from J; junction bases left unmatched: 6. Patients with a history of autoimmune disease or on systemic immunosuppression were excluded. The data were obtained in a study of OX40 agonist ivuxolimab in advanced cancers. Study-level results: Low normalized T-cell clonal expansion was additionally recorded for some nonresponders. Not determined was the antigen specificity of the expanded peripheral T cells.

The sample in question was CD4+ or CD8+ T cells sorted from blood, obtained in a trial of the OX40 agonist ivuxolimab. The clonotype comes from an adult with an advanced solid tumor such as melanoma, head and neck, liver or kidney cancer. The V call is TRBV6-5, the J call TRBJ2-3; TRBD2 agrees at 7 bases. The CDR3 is CASSYDSAGADTQYF. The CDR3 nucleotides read TGTGCCAGCAGTTACGATTCTGCGGGGGCAGATACGCAGTATTTT.